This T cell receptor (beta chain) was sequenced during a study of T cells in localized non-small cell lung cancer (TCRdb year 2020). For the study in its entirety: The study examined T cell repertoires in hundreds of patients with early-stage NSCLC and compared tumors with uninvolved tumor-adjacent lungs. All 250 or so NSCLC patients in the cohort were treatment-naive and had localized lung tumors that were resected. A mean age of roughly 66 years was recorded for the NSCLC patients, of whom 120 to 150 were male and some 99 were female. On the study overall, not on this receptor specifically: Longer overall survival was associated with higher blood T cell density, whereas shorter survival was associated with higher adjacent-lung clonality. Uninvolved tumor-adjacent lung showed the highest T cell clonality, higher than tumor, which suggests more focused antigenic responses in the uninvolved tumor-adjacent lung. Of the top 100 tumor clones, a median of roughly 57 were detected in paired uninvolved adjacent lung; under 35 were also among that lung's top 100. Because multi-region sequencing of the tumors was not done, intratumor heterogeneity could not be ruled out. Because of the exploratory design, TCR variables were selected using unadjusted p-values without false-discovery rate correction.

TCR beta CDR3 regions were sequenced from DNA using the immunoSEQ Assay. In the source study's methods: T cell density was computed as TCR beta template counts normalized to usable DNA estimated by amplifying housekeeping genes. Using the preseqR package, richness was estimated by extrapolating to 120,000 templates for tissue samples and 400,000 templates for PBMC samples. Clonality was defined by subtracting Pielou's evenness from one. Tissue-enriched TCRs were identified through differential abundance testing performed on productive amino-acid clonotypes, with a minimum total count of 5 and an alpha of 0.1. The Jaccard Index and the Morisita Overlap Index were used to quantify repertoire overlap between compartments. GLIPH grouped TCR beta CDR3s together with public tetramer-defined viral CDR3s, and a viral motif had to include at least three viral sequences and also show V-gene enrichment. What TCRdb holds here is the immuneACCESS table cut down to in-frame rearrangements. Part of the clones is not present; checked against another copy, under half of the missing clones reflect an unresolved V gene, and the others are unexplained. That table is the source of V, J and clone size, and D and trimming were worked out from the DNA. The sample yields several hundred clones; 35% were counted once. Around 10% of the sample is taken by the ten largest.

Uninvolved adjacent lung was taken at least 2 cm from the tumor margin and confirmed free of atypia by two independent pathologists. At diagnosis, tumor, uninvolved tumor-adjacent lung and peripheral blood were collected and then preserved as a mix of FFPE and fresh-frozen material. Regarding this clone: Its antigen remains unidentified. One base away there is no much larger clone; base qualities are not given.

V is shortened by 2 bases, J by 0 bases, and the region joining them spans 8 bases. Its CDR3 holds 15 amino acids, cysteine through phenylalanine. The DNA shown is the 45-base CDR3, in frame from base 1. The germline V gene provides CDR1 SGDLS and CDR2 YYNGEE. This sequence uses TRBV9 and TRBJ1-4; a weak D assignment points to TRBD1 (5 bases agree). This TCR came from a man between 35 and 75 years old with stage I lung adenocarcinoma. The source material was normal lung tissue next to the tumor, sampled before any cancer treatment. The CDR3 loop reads CASSVRGTTNEKLFF. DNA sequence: TGTGCCAGCAGCGTTAGGGGTACAACTAATGAAAAACTGTTTTTT.